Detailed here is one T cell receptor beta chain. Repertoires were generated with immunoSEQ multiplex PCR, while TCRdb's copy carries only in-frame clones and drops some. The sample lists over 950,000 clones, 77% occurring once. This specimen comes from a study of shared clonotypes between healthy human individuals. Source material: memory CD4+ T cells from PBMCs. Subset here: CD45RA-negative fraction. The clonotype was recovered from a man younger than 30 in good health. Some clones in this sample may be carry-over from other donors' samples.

The CDR3 here is CASSPGLAGSGELFF. The DNA of the CDR3 is TGTGCCAGCAGCCCGGGACTAGCGGGATCCGGGGAGCTGTTTTTT. The rearrangement uses TRBV9 and TRBJ2-2; TRBD2 agrees at 13 bases. V lost 4 bases to trimming and J lost 6 bases; unmatched junction nucleotides: 3. Germline CDR1 SGDLS, CDR2 YYNGEE. The CDR3 has 15 amino acids.